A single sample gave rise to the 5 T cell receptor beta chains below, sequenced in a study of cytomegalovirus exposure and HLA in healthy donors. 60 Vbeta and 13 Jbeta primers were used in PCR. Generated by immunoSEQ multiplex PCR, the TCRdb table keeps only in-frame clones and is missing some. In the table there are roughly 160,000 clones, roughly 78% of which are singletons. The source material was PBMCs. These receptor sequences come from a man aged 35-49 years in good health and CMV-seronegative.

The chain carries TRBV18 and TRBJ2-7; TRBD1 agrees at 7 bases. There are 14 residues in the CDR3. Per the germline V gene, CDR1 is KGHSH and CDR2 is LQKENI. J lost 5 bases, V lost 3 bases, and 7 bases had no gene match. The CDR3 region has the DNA TGTGCCAGCTCACCCCGGACAGGCACGCACGAGCAGTACTTC. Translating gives CASSPRTGTHEQYF. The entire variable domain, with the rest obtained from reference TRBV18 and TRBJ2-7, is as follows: NAGVMQNPRHLVRRRGQEARLRCSPMKGHSHVYWYRQLPEEGLKFMVYLQKENIIDESGMPKERFSAEFPKEGPSILRIQQVVRGDSAAYFCASSPRTGTHEQYFGPGTRLTVT.

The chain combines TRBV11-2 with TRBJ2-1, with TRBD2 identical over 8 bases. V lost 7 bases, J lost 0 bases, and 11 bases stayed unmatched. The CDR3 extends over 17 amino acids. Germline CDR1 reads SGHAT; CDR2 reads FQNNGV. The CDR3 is CASTAQGTRSSYNEQFF. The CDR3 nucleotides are TGTGCCAGCACCGCCCAGGGGACTAGGAGCTCCTACAATGAGCAGTTCTTC.

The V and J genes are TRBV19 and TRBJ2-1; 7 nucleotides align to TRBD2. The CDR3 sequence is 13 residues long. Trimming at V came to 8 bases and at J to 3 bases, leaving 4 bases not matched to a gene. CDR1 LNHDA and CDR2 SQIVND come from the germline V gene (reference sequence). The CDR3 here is CASEGGSYNEQFF. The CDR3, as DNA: TGTGCCAGTGAAGGCGGGAGCTACAATGAGCAGTTCTTC.

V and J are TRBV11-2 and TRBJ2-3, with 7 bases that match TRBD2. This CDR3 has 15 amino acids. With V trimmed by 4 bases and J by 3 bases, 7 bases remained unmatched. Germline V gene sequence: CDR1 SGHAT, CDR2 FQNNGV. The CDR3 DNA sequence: TGTGCCAGCAGCTCAGACGCGGGAGAAACAGATACGCAGTATTTT. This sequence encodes CASSSDAGETDTQYF. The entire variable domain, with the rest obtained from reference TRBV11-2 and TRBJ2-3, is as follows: EAGVAQSPRYKIIEKRQSVAFWCNPISGHATLYWYQQILGQGPKLLIQFQNNGVVDDSQLPKDRFSAERLKGVDSTLKIQPAKLEDSAVYLCASSSDAGETDTQYFGPGTRLTVL.

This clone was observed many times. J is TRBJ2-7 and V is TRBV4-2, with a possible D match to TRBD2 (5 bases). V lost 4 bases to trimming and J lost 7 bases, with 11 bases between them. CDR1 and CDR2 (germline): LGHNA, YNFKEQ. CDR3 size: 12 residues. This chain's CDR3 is CASSPLRGEQYF. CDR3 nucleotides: TGTGCCAGCAGCCCCCTTCGAGGGGAGCAGTACTTC.